This is a list of T cell receptor beta chains from one sample in a study of shared clonotypes between healthy human individuals. Profiled with immunoSEQ multiplex PCR; TCRdb holds only in-frame clones, not every one. This table holds 2 million to 3 million clones, 93% found once. Sequenced sample: naive CD4+ T cells from PBMCs. These receptors all stem from a man aged 18-30 years in good health. Some clones in this sample may be carry-over from other donors' samples. Each CDR3 is given with its conserved first and last residue. D genes are given only for firm matches. A row's size may be missing; if present it is once, few, many or a size class.

CDR3nt: TGTGCCAGTAGTAAATTATCCGGGGACAGGGTCCCCGAGCAGTACTTC
CDR3aa: CASSKLSGDRVPEQYF
abundance: NA
d_gene: TRBD1
j_gene: TRBJ2-7
v_gene: TRBV19

CDR3nt: TGTGCCAGCAGGGGAGACGGGTACGAGCAGTACTTC
CDR3aa: CASRGDGYEQYF
abundance: NA
d_gene: NA
j_gene: TRBJ2-7
v_gene: TRBV2

CDR3nt: TGCGCCAGCAGCTTGGAAGCTGAATATGGCTACACCTTC
CDR3aa: CASSLEAEYGYTF
abundance: NA
d_gene: NA
j_gene: TRBJ1-2
v_gene: TRBV5-1

CDR3nt: TGTGCCAGCAGCTTACAGGCAACTAATGAAAAACTGTTTTTT
CDR3aa: CASSLQATNEKLFF
abundance: NA
d_gene: NA
j_gene: TRBJ1-4
v_gene: TRBV7-6

CDR3nt: TGCGCCAGCAGCATAACGCGACTAGACTACGAGCAGTACTTC
CDR3aa: CASSITRLDYEQYF
abundance: NA
d_gene: NA
j_gene: TRBJ2-7
v_gene: TRBV5-1

CDR3nt: TGTGCCAGCAGCTTTGGTCCGGGACAAGGACTCTACGAGCAGTACTTC
CDR3aa: CASSFGPGQGLYEQYF
abundance: once
d_gene: NA
j_gene: TRBJ2-7
v_gene: TRBV5-5

CDR3nt: TGCAGTGCTAGAGTAGAGGCTGAGCAGTTCTTC
CDR3aa: CSARVEAEQFF
abundance: NA
d_gene: NA
j_gene: TRBJ2-1
v_gene: TRBV20-1

CDR3nt: TGTGCCAGCTCACTCCTCGTGGCGGGAGCCGGCACAGATACGCAGTATTTT
CDR3aa: CASSLLVAGAGTDTQYF
abundance: NA
d_gene: TRBD2
j_gene: TRBJ2-3
v_gene: TRBV18

CDR3nt: TGTGCCAGCAGCGTAGACCTCTTGCGAAATTCACCCCTCCACTTT
CDR3aa: CASSVDLLRNSPLHF
abundance: NA
d_gene: NA
j_gene: TRBJ1-6
v_gene: TRBV9

CDR3nt: TGTGCCAGCAGCTTAGGGCGAATGGGACAGGGGGTCATCTTC
CDR3aa: CASSLGRMGQGVIF
abundance: NA
d_gene: TRBD1
j_gene: TRBJ2-7
v_gene: TRBV11-2

CDR3nt: TGCGCCAGCAGTCTAACAGATACGCAGTATTTT
CDR3aa: CASSLTDTQYF
abundance: NA
d_gene: NA
j_gene: TRBJ2-3
v_gene: TRBV5-1

CDR3nt: TGCGCCAGCAGCCAGAGAGGGGACCCGGGAGTGGAGCAGTACTTC
CDR3aa: CASSQRGDPGVEQYF
abundance: NA
d_gene: NA
j_gene: TRBJ2-7
v_gene: TRBV4-1

CDR3nt: TGTGCCAGCAGCTTAGTGGGACTAGCGGGACTTTCCGAGCAGTACTTC
CDR3aa: CASSLVGLAGLSEQYF
abundance: NA
d_gene: TRBD2
j_gene: TRBJ2-7
v_gene: TRBV7-8

CDR3nt: TGTGCCAGCTCACTGGGACTAGCGGGGGCCAATGAGCAGTTCTTC
CDR3aa: CASSLGLAGANEQFF
abundance: NA
d_gene: TRBD2
j_gene: TRBJ2-1
v_gene: TRBV18

CDR3nt: TGCAGCGTGAGGGACAGAGATACGCAGTATTTT
CDR3aa: CSVRDRDTQYF
abundance: NA
d_gene: TRBD1
j_gene: TRBJ2-3
v_gene: TRBV29-1

CDR3nt: TGTGCCAGCAGCTTAGGGTTTATAGGGACCTCCTACGAGCAGTACTTC
CDR3aa: CASSLGFIGTSYEQYF
abundance: NA
d_gene: NA
j_gene: TRBJ2-7
v_gene: TRBV11-2

CDR3nt: TGTGCCAGCAGTGTAGAGGGGGCCTATGGCTACACCTTC
CDR3aa: CASSVEGAYGYTF
abundance: NA
d_gene: TRBD1
j_gene: TRBJ1-2
v_gene: TRBV2

CDR3nt: TGTGCCAGCAGTTTTCAGGGCGGCTACGAGCAGTACTTC
CDR3aa: CASSFQGGYEQYF
abundance: NA
d_gene: NA
j_gene: TRBJ2-7
v_gene: TRBV28

CDR3nt: TGTGCCAGCAGTGCCGTCGGACCACCCAACACCGGGGAGCTGTTTTTT
CDR3aa: CASSAVGPPNTGELFF
abundance: NA
d_gene: NA
j_gene: TRBJ2-2
v_gene: TRBV25-1

CDR3nt: TGTGCCATCAGTGGATCCGGGGCAGGGGTTGGCTACACCTTC
CDR3aa: CAISGSGAGVGYTF
abundance: NA
d_gene: NA
j_gene: TRBJ1-2
v_gene: TRBV10-3

CDR3nt: TGTGCCAGCAGTCGGAGCAATCAGCCCCAGCATTTT
CDR3aa: CASSRSNQPQHF
abundance: NA
d_gene: NA
j_gene: TRBJ1-5
v_gene: TRBV27

CDR3nt: TGTGCCAGCACGCCGGCCGGAGACTCTGGAAACACCATATATTTT
CDR3aa: CASTPAGDSGNTIYF
abundance: NA
d_gene: NA
j_gene: TRBJ1-3
v_gene: TRBV6-5

CDR3nt: TGTGCCAGCAGCCCACCCAGCGGGGGATACAATGAGCAGTTCTTC
CDR3aa: CASSPPSGGYNEQFF
abundance: NA
d_gene: TRBD2
j_gene: TRBJ2-1
v_gene: TRBV7-2

CDR3nt: TGTGCCAGCAGCTCCGGGACACTGTCCGGCTACACCTTC
CDR3aa: CASSSGTLSGYTF
abundance: few
d_gene: NA
j_gene: TRBJ1-2
v_gene: TRBV7-9

CDR3nt: TGTGCCAGCAGTGGACGGGACAGGGTAGGAGATACGCAGTATTTT
CDR3aa: CASSGRDRVGDTQYF
abundance: NA
d_gene: TRBD1
j_gene: TRBJ2-3
v_gene: TRBV6-6

CDR3nt: TGTGCCAGCAGCGTAAGCGTCGGGACTAGCGTTGAGCAGTACTTC
CDR3aa: CASSVSVGTSVEQYF
abundance: NA
d_gene: TRBD2
j_gene: TRBJ2-7
v_gene: TRBV7-9

CDR3nt: TGTGCCAGTAGTATAAAAACTAGCGGGAGGGCCTCTGAGCAGTTCTTC
CDR3aa: CASSIKTSGRASEQFF
abundance: NA
d_gene: TRBD2
j_gene: TRBJ2-1
v_gene: TRBV19

CDR3nt: TGTGCCAGCGAACCCGTATGGGGGACTAACTATGGCTACACCTTC
CDR3aa: CASEPVWGTNYGYTF
abundance: NA
d_gene: NA
j_gene: TRBJ1-2
v_gene: TRBV6-1